This TCR beta chain comes out of a study of beta chain features in type 1 diabetes. CD45RO/CCR7/CD25/CD127/CD95/CD27 separated CD4+ naive, central memory, regulatory and stem cell-like memory cells by sorting. This clone has a handful of counts. There are 13 residues in the CDR3. Germline V gene data show CDR1 as MNHEY and CDR2 as SVGAGI. V lost 0 bases and J 7 bases, leaving 6 bases between the germline ends. Expressed TCRB transcripts were sequenced because the entire RNA isolate underwent reverse transcription. The table came from immunoSEQ multiplex PCR; TCRdb's copy has only in-frame clones and leaves some out. Here the sample spans 900,000 or so clones, roughly a sixth being singletons.

This TCR came from a woman aged 18-29 years in good health. Sequencing was carried out using naive CD4+ T cells from blood. The J gene is TRBJ2-2, the V gene TRBV6-5; D gene uncertain. The DNA of the CDR3 is TGTGCCAGCAGTTACTCAAACCACGGGGAGCTGTTTTTT. As protein: CASSYSNHGELFF.